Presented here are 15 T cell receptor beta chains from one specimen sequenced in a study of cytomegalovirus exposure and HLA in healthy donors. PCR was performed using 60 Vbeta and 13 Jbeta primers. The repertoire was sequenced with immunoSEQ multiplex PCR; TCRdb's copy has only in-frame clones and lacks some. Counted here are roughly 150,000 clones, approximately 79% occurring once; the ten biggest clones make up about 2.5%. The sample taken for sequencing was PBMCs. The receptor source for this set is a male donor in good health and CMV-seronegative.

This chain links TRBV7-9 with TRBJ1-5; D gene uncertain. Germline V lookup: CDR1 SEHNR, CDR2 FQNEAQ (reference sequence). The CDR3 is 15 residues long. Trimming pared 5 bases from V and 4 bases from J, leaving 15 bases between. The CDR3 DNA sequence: TGTGCCAGCAGCCCGCCAGGTGGCTTGAATCAGCCCCAGCATTTT. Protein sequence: CASSPPGGLNQPQHF.

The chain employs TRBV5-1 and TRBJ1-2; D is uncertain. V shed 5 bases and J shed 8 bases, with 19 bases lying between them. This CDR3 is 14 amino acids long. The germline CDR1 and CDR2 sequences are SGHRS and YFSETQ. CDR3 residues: CASRITAGLGGYTF. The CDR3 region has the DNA TGCGCCAGCAGGATCACCGCGGGCCTCGGGGGCTACACCTTC.

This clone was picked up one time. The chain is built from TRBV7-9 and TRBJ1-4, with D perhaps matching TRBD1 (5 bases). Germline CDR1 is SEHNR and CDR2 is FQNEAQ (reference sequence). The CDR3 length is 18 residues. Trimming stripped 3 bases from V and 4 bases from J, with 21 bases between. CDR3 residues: CASSFLQGLFLSNEKLFF. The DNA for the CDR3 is TGTGCCAGCAGCTTTCTGCAGGGTCTTTTTTTAAGTAATGAAAAACTGTTTTTT.

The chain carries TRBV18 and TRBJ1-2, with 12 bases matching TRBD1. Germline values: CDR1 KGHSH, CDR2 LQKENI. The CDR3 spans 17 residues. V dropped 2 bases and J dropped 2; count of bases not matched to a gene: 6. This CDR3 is CASSPAAGTGGNYGYTF. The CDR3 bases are TGTGCCAGCTCACCAGCCGCCGGGACAGGGGGCAACTATGGCTACACCTTC. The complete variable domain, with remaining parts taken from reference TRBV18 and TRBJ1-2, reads NAGVMQNPRHLVRRRGQEARLRCSPMKGHSHVYWYRQLPEEGLKFMVYLQKENIIDESGMPKERFSAEFPKEGPSILRIQQVVRGDSAAYFCASSPAAGTGGNYGYTFGSGTRLTVV.

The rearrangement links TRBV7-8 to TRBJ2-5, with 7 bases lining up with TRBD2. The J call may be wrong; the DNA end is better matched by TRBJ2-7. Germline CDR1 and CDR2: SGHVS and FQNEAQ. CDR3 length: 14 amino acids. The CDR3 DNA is TGTGCCAGCAGCTCTTGGGGAGGGCCCAGCGAGCAGTACTTC. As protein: CASSSWGGPSEQYF.

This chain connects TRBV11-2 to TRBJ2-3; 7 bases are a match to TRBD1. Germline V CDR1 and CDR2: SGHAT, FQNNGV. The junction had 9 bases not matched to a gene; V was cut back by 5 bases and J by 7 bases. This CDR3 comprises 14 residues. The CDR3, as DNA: TGTGCCAGCAGCCCAGAGCAGGGGGTGAATACGCAGTATTTT. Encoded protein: CASSPEQGVNTQYF.

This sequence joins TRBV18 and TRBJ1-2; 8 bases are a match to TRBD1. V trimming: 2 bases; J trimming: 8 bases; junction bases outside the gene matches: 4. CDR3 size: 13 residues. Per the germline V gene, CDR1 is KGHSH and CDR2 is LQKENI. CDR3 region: CASSPSGTGGYTF. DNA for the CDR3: TGTGCCAGCTCACCAAGCGGGACAGGAGGCTACACCTTC.

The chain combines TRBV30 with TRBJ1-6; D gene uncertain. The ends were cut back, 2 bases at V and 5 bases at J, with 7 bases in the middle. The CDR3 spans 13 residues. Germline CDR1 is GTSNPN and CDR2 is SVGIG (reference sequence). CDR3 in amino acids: CAWSLQDNSPLHF. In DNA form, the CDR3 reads TGTGCCTGGAGTTTACAAGATAATTCACCCCTCCACTTT. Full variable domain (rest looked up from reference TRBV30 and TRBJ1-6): SQTIHQWPATLVQPVGSPLSLECTVEGTSNPNLYWYRQAAGRGLQLLFYSVGIGQISSEVPQNLSASRPQDRQFILSSKKLLLSDSGFYLCAWSLQDNSPLHFGNGTRLTVT.

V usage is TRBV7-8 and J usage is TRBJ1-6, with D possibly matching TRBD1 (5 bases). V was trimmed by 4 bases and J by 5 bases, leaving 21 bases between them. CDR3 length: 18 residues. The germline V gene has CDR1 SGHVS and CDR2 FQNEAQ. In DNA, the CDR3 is TGTGCCAGCAGCTCCGGCCAGACAGCCGTTATTAATAATTCACCCCTCCACTTT. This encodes CASSSGQTAVINNSPLHF.

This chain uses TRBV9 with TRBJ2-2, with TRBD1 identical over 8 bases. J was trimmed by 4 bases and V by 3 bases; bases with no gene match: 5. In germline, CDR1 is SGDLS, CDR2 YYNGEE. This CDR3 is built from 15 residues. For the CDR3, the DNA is TGTGCCAGCAGCGCTCGGACAGGGCGCACCGGGGAGCTGTTTTTT. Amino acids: CASSARTGRTGELFF.

The DNA of the CDR3 is TGTGCCAGCAGCCGCGACAGGGGGAGGACAGATACGCAGTATTTT. Protein sequence: CASSRDRGRTDTQYF. The chain recombines TRBV13 with TRBJ2-3; 9 nucleotides line up with TRBD1. With 5 bases clipped from V and 3 bases from J, the junction kept 6 bases outside the gene matches. Looked up from germline, CDR1 is PRHDT and CDR2 is FYEKMQ (reference sequence). The length of the CDR3 is 15 residues.

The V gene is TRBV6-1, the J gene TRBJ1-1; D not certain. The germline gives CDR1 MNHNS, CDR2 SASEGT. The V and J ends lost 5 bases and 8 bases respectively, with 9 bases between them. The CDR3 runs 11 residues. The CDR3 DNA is TGTGCCAGCAGTCGAGATGCGGAAGCTTTCTTT. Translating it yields CASSRDAEAFF.

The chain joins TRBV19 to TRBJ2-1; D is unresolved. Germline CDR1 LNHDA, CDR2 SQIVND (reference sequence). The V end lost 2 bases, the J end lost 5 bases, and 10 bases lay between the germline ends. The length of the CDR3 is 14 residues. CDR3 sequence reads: CASSIRGRDNEQFF. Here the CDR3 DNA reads TGTGCCAGTAGTATAAGAGGCAGAGACAATGAGCAGTTCTTC.

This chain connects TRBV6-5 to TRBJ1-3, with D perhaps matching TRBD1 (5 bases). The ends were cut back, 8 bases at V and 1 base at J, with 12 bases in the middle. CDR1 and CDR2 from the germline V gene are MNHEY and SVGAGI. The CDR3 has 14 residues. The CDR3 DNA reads TGTGCCAGCGCAAGGGGAGGTTCTGGAAACACCATATATTTT. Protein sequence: CASARGGSGNTIYF.

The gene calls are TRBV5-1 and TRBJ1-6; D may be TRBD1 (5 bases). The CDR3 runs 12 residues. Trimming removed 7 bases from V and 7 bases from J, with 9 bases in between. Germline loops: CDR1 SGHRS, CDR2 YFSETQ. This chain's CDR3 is CASLNRNSPLHF. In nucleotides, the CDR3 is TGCGCCAGCCTAAACAGGAATTCACCCCTCCACTTT.